The clone carrying this T cell receptor (beta chain) was seen ten or more times. Its antigen is unidentified. The entry originates in a study of regulatory T cells in long-lasting Graves disease. Study observations and caveats: Relative to newly diagnosed Graves' patients, persistent ones had lower TCR diversity.

CDR3 regions were amplified by Arm-PCR using iRepertoire HTBI primers to build TCR beta libraries. MiXCR was run by TCRdb on the multiplex PCR reads, yielding one entry per CDR3 protein. Found here are about 660,000 distinct CDR3 sequences, approximately 29% of them singletons; the top ten hold 40% to 50%. Noted time point: persistent/refractory GD, antithyroid drugs over 5 years with positive TRAb. The TCR library was made from RNA extracted from PBMCs. The sequence was collected from a female donor with Graves disease. Sequencing was performed on peripheral blood mononuclear cells (PBMCs), taken when the disease was refractory, from a patient treated with antithyroid drugs.

The CDR3 region is CASSESGHSYEQYF. CDR3 sequence (DNA): TGTGCCAGCAGTGAATCAGGGCACTCCTACGAGCAGTACTTC. V and J are TRBV6-1 and TRBJ2-7, with D possibly being TRBD1 (5 bases). The CDR3 spans 14 residues. The germline CDR1 and CDR2 sequences are MNHNS and SASEGT. V was shortened by 2 bases and J by 0 bases, with 8 bases between the two germline ends.